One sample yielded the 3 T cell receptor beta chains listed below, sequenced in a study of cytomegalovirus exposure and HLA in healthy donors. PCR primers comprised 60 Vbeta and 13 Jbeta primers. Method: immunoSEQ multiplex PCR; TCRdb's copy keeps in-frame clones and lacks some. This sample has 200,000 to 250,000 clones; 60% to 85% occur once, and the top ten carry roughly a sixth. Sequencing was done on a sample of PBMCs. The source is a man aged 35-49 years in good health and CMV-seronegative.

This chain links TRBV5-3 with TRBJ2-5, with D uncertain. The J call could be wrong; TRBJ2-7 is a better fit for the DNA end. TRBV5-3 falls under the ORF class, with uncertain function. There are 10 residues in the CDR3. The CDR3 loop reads CAPYFYEQYF. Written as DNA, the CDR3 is TGTGCCCCTTATTTCTACGAGCAGTACTTC.

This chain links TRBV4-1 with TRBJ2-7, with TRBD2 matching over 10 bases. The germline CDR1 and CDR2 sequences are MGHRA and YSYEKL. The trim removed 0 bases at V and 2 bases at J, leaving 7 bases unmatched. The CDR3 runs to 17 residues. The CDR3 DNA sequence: TGCGCCAGCAGCCAAGATCCACGAACTAGCGGGACCTACGAGCAGTACTTC. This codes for CASSQDPRTSGTYEQYF.

This chain's CDR3 is CASSSDKAQPQHF. The CDR3 DNA reads TGTGCCAGCTCATCGGACAAGGCTCAGCCCCAGCATTTT. The rearrangement links TRBV18 to TRBJ1-5; D perhaps matches TRBD1 (5 bases). V was cut by 5 bases and J by 6 bases, with 11 bases left in between. Germline CDR1 is KGHSH and CDR2 is LQKENI. This CDR3 is 13 amino acids long.